This T cell receptor (beta chain) originates from a study of cytomegalovirus exposure and HLA in healthy donors. Looking at the study overall: The 120 or so validation repertoires, a later analysis reported, used the same platform as the 666 first-cohort repertoires.

Broader study findings: The study found most TCR sequences rare, yet found some public TCRs in many donors. CMV antigen specificity of three CMV-associated chains was confirmed in vitro. Associated with cytomegalovirus, according to the listing, were about 160 TCR beta chains.

The data were produced by immunoSEQ multiplex PCR, yet TCRdb's version contains in-frame clones alone and is incomplete. The top ten clones hold 0.67% of a sample with 90,000 to 120,000 clones, almost 96% of them seen once. This CDR3 region has 13 residues. The V end lost 5 bases, the J end lost 5 bases, and 12 bases lay between the germline ends. Germline loops: CDR1 LNHDA, CDR2 SQIVND (reference sequence). This clone has a handful of counts. Its antigen remains unidentified. Source material: PBMCs. V and J are TRBV19 and TRBJ1-1, with a tentative D call TRBD1 (6 bases). The receptor's source is a woman between 18 and 29 years old in good health and CMV-seronegative. Written as DNA, the CDR3 is TGTGCCAGTAGTGTGAACAGGGTTACTGAAGCTTTCTTT. This translates into CASSVNRVTEAFF.